The 25 T cell receptor beta chains given below trace back to one sample, sequenced in a study of T cell responses to AZD1222 COVID-19 vaccine. The data were produced by immunoSEQ multiplex PCR, yet TCRdb's version contains in-frame clones alone and is incomplete. Counted here are more than 150,000 clones, 90% occurring once; the ten biggest clones make up around 5.8%. Sequencing used peripheral blood, obtained on day 0 of AZD1222 vaccination. The receptors were sampled from an adult in good health.

This clone turned up a few times. The rearrangement links TRBV11-2 to TRBJ2-1; 14 bases are shared with TRBD2. Germline-derived CDR1 and CDR2 are SGHAT and FQNNGV. V was pared by 2 bases and J by 4 bases, with 4 bases of the junction left unmatched. This CDR3 region has 17 residues. DNA of the CDR3: TGTGCCAGCAGCTTACTTCGGACTAGCGGGGGGTACAATGAGCAGTTCTTC. It codes for CASSLLRTSGGYNEQFF.

The chain has TRBV30 and TRBJ2-7; D is unresolved. From germline, CDR1 is GTSNPN and CDR2 SVGIG (reference sequence). CDR3 length: 11 amino acids. V was trimmed by 2 bases and J by 6 bases, leaving 8 bases between them. The CDR3 sequence is CAWSRLLEQYF. The CDR3 bases are TGTGCCTGGAGTCGGCTTCTCGAGCAGTACTTC.

V gene TRBV10-3 combines with J gene TRBJ1-6; 12 positions match TRBD1. The CDR3 has 18 amino acids. Trimming took 6 bases from V and 6 from J; bases not matched to a gene: 12. Germline V gene lookup returns CDR1 ENHRY and CDR2 SYGVKD. The CDR3 DNA reads TGTGCCATCAGCTTAAATCCGGGACAGGGGGCCAGTAATTCACCCCTCCACTTT. Translation gives CAISLNPGQGASNSPLHF.

Here the CDR3 DNA reads TGTGCCACGCGCCTGGGGAACACTGAAGCTTTCTTT. Protein product: CATRLGNTEAFF. The chain carries TRBV24-1 and TRBJ1-1, with D uncertain. Germline V gene lookup returns CDR1 KGHDR and CDR2 SFDVKD. CDR3 length: 12 residues. The ends were cut back, 10 bases at V and 1 base at J, with 9 bases in the middle.

The J gene is TRBJ2-5, the V gene TRBV6-5, with D possibly called TRBD1 or TRBD2 (7 bases each). The V end lost 6 bases, the J end lost 0 bases, and 14 bases lay between the germline ends. Germline V lookup: CDR1 MNHEY, CDR2 SVGAGI. This CDR3 has 15 amino acids. The DNA of the CDR3 is TGTGCCAGCAGGGGGGGGACAGCTTACCAAGAGACCCAGTACTTC. It specifies CASRGGTAYQETQYF.

This chain links TRBV10-1 with TRBJ2-7; TRBD2 aligns across 7 bases. V lost 8 bases, J lost 0 bases, and 13 bases stayed unmatched. Germline-derived CDR1 and CDR2 are WNHNN and SYGVQD (reference sequence). CDR3 length equals 16 residues. The CDR3 loop reads CASLTPVGGSSYEQYF. The CDR3 DNA reads as TGCGCCAGCCTGACGCCTGTCGGCGGGAGCTCCTACGAGCAGTACTTC.

The V gene is TRBV7-2, the J gene TRBJ1-1; tentative D call: TRBD1 (5 bases). The CDR3 spans 15 residues. Germline V lookup: CDR1 SGHTA, CDR2 FQGNSA. V was pared by 1 base and J by 1 base, with 10 bases between. The CDR3 is CASSLGGRENTEAFF. The CDR3 DNA sequence: TGTGCCAGCAGCTTAGGTGGCAGGGAGAACACTGAAGCTTTCTTT.

The chain has TRBV6-2 or TRBV6-3 and TRBJ1-6, with 10 bases matching TRBD1. Looked up from germline, CDR1 is MNHEY and CDR2 is SVGEGT. Losses at the gene ends were 4 bases for V and 5 bases for J; bases not matched to a gene: 5. This CDR3 comprises 16 residues. The CDR3 DNA reads TGTGCCAGCAGTTCCAAGACAGGGGGCGATAATTCACCCCTCCACTTT. It is translated as CASSSKTGGDNSPLHF.

The rearrangement links TRBV6-2 or TRBV6-3 to TRBJ1-2; 8 bases line up with TRBD1. Germline CDR1 and CDR2: MNHEY and SVGEGT. Trimming at V came to 2 bases and at J to 8 bases, leaving 7 bases not matched to a gene. This CDR3 comprises 14 residues. The CDR3: CASSYGGQGEGYTF. The CDR3 coding sequence is TGTGCCAGCAGTTACGGAGGACAGGGCGAAGGCTACACCTTC.

The chain links TRBV6-5 to TRBJ1-6; 7 nucleotides match TRBD1. This CDR3 region has 15 residues. Germline trimming cut 6 bases from V and 9 bases from J; bases unmatched to any gene: 11. Germline V gene sequence: CDR1 MNHEY, CDR2 SVGAGI. Here the CDR3 reads CASRNYRQGPSPLHF. As DNA, the CDR3 is TGTGCCAGCAGGAACTACCGACAGGGACCTTCACCCCTCCACTTT.

This chain uses TRBV7-2 with TRBJ2-7, with D possibly TRBD2 on 6 matching bases. This CDR3 has 18 amino acids. V shed 1 base and J shed 7 bases, with 26 bases lying between them. CDR1 and CDR2 (germline): SGHTA, FQGNSA. The CDR3 DNA sequence: TGTGCCAGCAGCTTAGAGGGTGCGGCGGGACTCTCCACACGGGAGCAGTACTTC. Translation gives CASSLEGAAGLSTREQYF.

The CDR3 DNA reads TGCAGTGCTAGTCCGGGGGGCTACTCCTACGAGCAGTACTTC. Translation gives CSASPGGYSYEQYF. V usage is TRBV20-1 and J usage is TRBJ2-7, with D maybe TRBD2 (7 bases). Germline V gene data show CDR1 as DFQATT and CDR2 as SNEGSKA (reference sequence). Trimming shortened V by 3 bases and J by 0 bases, and 12 bases separated the two germline ends. The CDR3 loop spans 14 amino acids.

The chain joins TRBV5-4 to TRBJ2-3; TRBD2 matches at 11 bases. Germline values: CDR1 SGHNT, CDR2 YYREEE (reference sequence). Trimming cost V 2 bases and J 0 bases; bases outside gene matches: 8. The CDR3 length is 18 residues. This CDR3 reads CASSLKASGGFSTDTQYF. CDR3 sequence (DNA): TGTGCCAGCAGCTTAAAGGCTAGCGGGGGGTTTAGCACAGATACGCAGTATTTT.

V gene TRBV6-5 combines with J gene TRBJ1-2, with D possibly TRBD1 on 5 matching bases. Trimming took 7 bases from V and 6 from J, leaving 21 bases between them. Per germline, CDR1 MNHEY and CDR2 SVGAGI. The length of the CDR3 is 15 residues. This CDR3 reads CASTTGSAGLDGYTF. CDR3 coding DNA: TGTGCCAGCACTACGGGGTCGGCAGGGTTGGATGGCTACACCTTC.

This clone was counted once. The CDR3 reads CASSLGQLYSGGETQYF. In DNA form, the CDR3 reads TGTGCCAGCAGCTTAGGCCAACTATATTCTGGGGGAGAGACCCAGTACTTC. The chain uses TRBV7-9 and TRBJ2-5; D could derive from TRBD1 or TRBD2 (5 bases each). CDR3 length: 17 amino acids. Germline V CDR1 and CDR2: SEHNR, FQNEAQ (reference sequence). V shed 1 base and J shed 4 bases, with 19 bases lying between them.

In this sample, this clone turned up once. The V call is TRBV3-1 (or the pseudogene TRBV3-2), the J call TRBJ1-5; weak D call: TRBD1 (6 bases). The CDR3 length is 15 residues. Germline loops: CDR1 LGHDT, CDR2 YNNKEL (reference sequence). Trimming cost V 1 base and J 6 bases, with 13 bases left between them. CDR3 bases: TGTGCCAGCAGCCAAGGCTCAGGGGTGAGTCAGCCCCAGCATTTT. Translation gives CASSQGSGVSQPQHF.

The chain recombines TRBV11-3 with TRBJ2-5, with 7 nucleotides matching TRBD1. The CDR3 sequence is 14 residues long. V lost 4 bases and J lost 5; bases outside the gene matches: 7. Germline V gene data show CDR1 as SGHNT and CDR2 as YENEEA. CDR3 sequence: CASSSEDRSETQYF. CDR3 sequence (DNA): TGTGCCAGCAGCTCCGAGGACAGGTCGGAGACCCAGTACTTC.

The rearrangement joins TRBV12-3 or TRBV12-4 to TRBJ2-3, with D unresolved. The V and J ends lost 4 bases and 7 bases respectively, with 12 bases between them. The CDR3 loop spans 13 amino acids. The CDR3 sequence is CASSWPLGNTQYF. The CDR3 DNA reads as TGTGCCAGCAGTTGGCCGCTAGGAAATACGCAGTATTTT.

The rearrangement uses TRBV7-2 and TRBJ2-7, with a tentative D call TRBD1 (6 bases). V lost 5 bases to trimming and J lost 5 bases, with 16 bases between them. The germline gives CDR1 SGHTA, CDR2 FQGNSA. This CDR3 is built from 14 residues. In nucleotides, the CDR3 is TGTGCCAGCAGCCCCGGCAGGGGCCGCAACGAGCAGTACTTC. This codes for CASSPGRGRNEQYF.

The rearrangement joins TRBV5-1 to TRBJ1-2; 8 nucleotides align to TRBD1. The V segment lost 1 base and the J segment 4 bases; nucleotides outside the gene matches: 3. CDR1 is SGHRS, CDR2 YFSETQ, per germline. This CDR3 is built from 14 residues. CDR3 in DNA: TGCGCCAGCAGCTTGACAGGGGGAGCCTATGGCTACACCTTC. It codes for CASSLTGGAYGYTF. The variable domain in full, completed from reference TRBV5-1 and TRBJ1-2, reads KAGVTQTPRYLIKTRGQQVTLSCSPISGHRSVSWYQQTPGQGLQFLFEYFSETQRNKGNFPGRFSGRQFSNSRSEMNVSTLELGDSALYLCASSLTGGAYGYTFGSGTRLTVV.

Only one count was recorded for this clone. The chain joins TRBV24-1 to TRBJ1-5; D is undetermined. The germline V gene encodes CDR1 KGHDR and CDR2 SFDVKD. The CDR3 is 14 amino acids. Trimming shortened V by 7 bases and J by 3 bases, and 12 bases separated the two germline ends. The CDR3 loop is CATSERDFNQPQHF. CDR3 coding DNA: TGTGCCACCAGCGAGAGGGATTTCAATCAGCCCCAGCATTTT.

This clone has more than one count but fewer than ten. The gene calls are TRBV29-1 and TRBJ1-2, with D perhaps TRBD1 (6 bases). Germline V gives CDR1 SQVTM, CDR2 ANQGSEA. The V and J ends lost 1 base and 7 bases respectively, with 19 bases between them. The CDR3 totals 15 residues. In DNA form, the CDR3 reads TGCAGCGTTGAAGCCACCGGCGCCAGGGGTGGTGGCTACACCTTC. Residues: CSVEATGARGGGYTF.

This clone was detected once. This rearrangement joins TRBV18 to TRBJ1-5, with 8 bases identical to TRBD1. From germline, CDR1 is KGHSH and CDR2 LQKENI. The CDR3 sequence is 16 residues long. V lost 3 bases and J lost 1; bases outside the gene matches: 5. The CDR3 sequence is CASSPDQGASNQPQHF. The CDR3 region has the DNA TGTGCCAGCTCACCCGACCAGGGGGCGAGCAATCAGCCCCAGCATTTT.

V usage is TRBV6-5 and J usage is TRBJ1-5; TRBD1 aligns across 8 bases. Germline loops: CDR1 MNHEY, CDR2 SVGAGI. V lost 6 bases, J lost 5 bases, and 6 bases stayed unmatched. CDR3 size: 14 residues. The CDR3 DNA reads TGTGCCAGCAGACGGACAGGGTTGGATCAGCCCCAGCATTTT. Translating gives CASRRTGLDQPQHF.

This rearrangement joins TRBV11-3 to TRBJ2-1; TRBD1 is a possible D gene (6 bases). The CDR3 has 17 amino acids. Trimming shortened V by 7 bases and J by 5 bases, and 24 bases separated the two germline ends. The germline gives CDR1 SGHNT, CDR2 YENEEA. CDR3 sequence reads: CASTNYDRRLTNNEQFF. The CDR3 coding sequence is TGTGCCAGCACCAATTACGACAGGCGCCTCACTAACAATGAGCAGTTCTTC.